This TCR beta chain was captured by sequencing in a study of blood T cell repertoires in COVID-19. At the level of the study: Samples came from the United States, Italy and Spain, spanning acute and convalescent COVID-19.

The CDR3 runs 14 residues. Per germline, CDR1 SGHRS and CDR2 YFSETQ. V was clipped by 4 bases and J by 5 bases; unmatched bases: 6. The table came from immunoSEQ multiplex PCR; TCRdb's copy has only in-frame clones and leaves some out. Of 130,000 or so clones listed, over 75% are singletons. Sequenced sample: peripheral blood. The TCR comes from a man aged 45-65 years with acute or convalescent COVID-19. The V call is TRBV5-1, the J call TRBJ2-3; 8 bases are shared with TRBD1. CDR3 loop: CASSKDRDRDTQYF. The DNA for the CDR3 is TGCGCCAGCAGCAAGGACAGGGACCGAGATACGCAGTATTTT.